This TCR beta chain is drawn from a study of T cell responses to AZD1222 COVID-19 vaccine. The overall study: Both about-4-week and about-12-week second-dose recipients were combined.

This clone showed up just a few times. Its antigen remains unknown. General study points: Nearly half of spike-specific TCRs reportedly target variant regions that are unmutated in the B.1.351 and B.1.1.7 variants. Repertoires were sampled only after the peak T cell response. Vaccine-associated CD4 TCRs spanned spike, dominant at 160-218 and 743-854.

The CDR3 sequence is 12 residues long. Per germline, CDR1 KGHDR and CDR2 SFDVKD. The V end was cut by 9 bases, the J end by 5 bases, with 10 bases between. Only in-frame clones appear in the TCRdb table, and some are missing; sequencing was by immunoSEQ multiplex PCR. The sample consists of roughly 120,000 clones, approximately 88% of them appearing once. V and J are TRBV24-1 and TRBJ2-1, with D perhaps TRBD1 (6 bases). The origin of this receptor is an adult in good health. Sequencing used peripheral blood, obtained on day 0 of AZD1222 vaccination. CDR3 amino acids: CATGAGDNEQFF. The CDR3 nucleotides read TGTGCCACCGGGGCAGGGGACAATGAGCAGTTCTTC.